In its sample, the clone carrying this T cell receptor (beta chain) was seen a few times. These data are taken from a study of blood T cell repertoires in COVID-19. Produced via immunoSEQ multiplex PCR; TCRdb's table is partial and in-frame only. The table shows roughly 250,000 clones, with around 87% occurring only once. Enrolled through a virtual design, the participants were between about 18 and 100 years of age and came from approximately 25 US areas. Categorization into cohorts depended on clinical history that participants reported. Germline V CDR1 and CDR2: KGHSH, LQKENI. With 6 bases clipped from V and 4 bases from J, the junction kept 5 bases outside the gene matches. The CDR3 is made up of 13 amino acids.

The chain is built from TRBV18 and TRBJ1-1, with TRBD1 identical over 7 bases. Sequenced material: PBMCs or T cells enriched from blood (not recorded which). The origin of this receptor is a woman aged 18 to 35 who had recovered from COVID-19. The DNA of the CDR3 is TGTGCCAGCTCGTCAGGGGGTCGCACTGAAGCTTTCTTT. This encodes CASSSGGRTEAFF.